This record looks at one T cell receptor beta chain sequence and its context. No antigen is known for it. The data derive from a study of T-cell memory formation after mild COVID-19. Study-level results: Among CD4+ contracting clones, most were CM and EM, and CD8+ ones EMRA.

5'RACE primed from the constant segment yielded TCR alpha and TCR beta cDNA libraries bearing sample barcodes and UMIs. A single record per CDR3 protein comes from TCRdb applying MiXCR to the 5' RACE reads. The repertoire includes about 430,000 distinct CDR3 sequences, more than 20% of them detected once, and 8.5% to 9% sits in the top ten. Germline values: CDR1 DFQATT, CDR2 SNEGSKA (reference sequence). V gave up 3 bases and J gave up 1 base; unmatched junction bases: 5. The CDR3 sequence is 16 residues long. The V and J genes are TRBV20-1 and TRBJ2-1; 11 nucleotides line up with TRBD2. The specimen sequenced was PBMCs or a T cell subset sorted from them (not recorded which). The clonotype was recovered from an adult woman who had mild COVID-19 (a few samples of this study predate the infection). Cell type and time point are not known. CDR3 loop: CSASKASGRSYNEQFF. The CDR3 DNA reads TGCAGTGCTAGTAAGGCTAGCGGGAGGTCCTACAATGAGCAGTTCTTC.